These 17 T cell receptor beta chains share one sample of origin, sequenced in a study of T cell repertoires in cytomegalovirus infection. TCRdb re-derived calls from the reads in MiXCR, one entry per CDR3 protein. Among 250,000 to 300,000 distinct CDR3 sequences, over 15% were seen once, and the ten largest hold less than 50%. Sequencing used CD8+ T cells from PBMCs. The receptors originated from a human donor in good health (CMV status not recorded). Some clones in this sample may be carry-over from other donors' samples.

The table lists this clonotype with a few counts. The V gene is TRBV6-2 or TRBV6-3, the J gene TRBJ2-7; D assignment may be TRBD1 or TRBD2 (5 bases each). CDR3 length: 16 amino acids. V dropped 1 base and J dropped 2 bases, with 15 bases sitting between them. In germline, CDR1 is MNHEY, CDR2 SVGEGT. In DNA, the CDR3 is TGTGCCAGCAGTTACTGGGGACCGGAGGTAGCCTACGAGCAGTACTTC. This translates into CASSYWGPEVAYEQYF.

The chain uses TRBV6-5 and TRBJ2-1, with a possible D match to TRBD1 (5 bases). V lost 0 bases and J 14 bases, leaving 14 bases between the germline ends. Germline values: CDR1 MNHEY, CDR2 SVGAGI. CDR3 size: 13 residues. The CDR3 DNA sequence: TGTGCCAGCAGTTACTCGGGGCCCAGCTATAAGTTCTTC. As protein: CASSYSGPSYKFF.

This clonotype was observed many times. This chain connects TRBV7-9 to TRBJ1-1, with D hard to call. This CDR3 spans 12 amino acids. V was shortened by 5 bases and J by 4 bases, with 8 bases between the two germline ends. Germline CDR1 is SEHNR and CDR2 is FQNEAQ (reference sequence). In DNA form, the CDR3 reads TGTGCCAGCAGCGGAGGAGGCACTGAAGCTTTCTTT. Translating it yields CASSGGGTEAFF.

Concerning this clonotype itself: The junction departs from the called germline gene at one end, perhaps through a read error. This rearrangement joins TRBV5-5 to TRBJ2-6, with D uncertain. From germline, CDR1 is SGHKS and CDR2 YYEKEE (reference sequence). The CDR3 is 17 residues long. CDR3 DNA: TGTGCCAGCAGCGACCCCGGTTCCGGCTCTAGGGCCAACGTCCTGACTTTC. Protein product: CASSDPGSGSRANVLTF.

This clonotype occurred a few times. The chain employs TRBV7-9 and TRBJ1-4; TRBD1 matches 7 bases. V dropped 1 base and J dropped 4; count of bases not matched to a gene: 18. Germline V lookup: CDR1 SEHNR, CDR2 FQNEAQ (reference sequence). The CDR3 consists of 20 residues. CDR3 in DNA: TGTGCCAGCAGCTTAGTAGGCCGACAGGGTAATACCCTCTTTAATGAAAAACTGTTTTTT. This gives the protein CASSLVGRQGNTLFNEKLFF.

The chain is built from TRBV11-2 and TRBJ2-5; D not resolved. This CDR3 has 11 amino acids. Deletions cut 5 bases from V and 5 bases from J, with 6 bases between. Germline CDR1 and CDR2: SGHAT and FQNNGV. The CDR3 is CASSGWETQYF. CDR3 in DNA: TGTGCCAGCAGCGGGTGGGAGACCCAGTACTTC.

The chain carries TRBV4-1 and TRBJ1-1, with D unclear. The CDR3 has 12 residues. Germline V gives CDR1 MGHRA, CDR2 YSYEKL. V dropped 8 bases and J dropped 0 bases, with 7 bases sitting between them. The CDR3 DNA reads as TGCGCCAGCCAGGACCTGAACACTGAAGCTTTCTTT. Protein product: CASQDLNTEAFF.

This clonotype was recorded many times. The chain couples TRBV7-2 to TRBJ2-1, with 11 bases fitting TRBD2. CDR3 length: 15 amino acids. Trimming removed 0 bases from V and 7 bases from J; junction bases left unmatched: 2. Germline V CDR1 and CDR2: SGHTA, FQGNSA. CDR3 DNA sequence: TGTGCCAGCAGCTTAGCGGTAGCGGGGGGGAATGAGCAGTTCTTC. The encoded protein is CASSLAVAGGNEQFF.

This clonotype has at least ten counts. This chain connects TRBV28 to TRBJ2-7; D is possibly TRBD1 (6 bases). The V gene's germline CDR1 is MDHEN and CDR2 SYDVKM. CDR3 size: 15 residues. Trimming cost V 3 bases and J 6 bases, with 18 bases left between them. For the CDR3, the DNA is TGTGCCAGCAGTTTCACCCCGACTACAGGGTTCGAGCAGTACTTC. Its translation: CASSFTPTTGFEQYF.

CDR3 region: CASSLFAVGQPQHF. The DNA for the CDR3 is TGTGCCAGCAGTTTATTTGCTGTAGGTCAGCCCCAGCATTTT. This chain links TRBV27 with TRBJ1-5, with D unclear. Germline CDR1 and CDR2: MNHEY and SMNVEV (reference sequence). Trimming left V 1 base short and J 6 bases short, with 10 bases between. This CDR3 spans 14 amino acids.

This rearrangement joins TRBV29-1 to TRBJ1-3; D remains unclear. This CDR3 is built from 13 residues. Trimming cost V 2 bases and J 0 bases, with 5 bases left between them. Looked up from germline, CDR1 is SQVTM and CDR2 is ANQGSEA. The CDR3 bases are TGCAGCGTTGAATTCCCCTCTGGAAACACCATATATTTT. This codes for CSVEFPSGNTIYF.

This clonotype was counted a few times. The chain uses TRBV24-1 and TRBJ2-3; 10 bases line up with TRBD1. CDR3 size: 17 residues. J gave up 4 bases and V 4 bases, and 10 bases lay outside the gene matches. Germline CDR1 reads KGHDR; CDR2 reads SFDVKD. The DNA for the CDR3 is TGTGCCACCAGTGACCTGACCGGGACAGGGGAGGCAGATACGCAGTATTTT. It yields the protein CATSDLTGTGEADTQYF.

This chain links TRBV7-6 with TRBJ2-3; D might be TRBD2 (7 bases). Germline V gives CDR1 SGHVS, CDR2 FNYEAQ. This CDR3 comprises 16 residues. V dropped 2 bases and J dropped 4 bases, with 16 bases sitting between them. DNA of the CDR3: TGTGCCAGCAGCTTAAGTGGGGGGGCCTTCTCAGATACGCAGTATTTT. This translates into CASSLSGGAFSDTQYF.

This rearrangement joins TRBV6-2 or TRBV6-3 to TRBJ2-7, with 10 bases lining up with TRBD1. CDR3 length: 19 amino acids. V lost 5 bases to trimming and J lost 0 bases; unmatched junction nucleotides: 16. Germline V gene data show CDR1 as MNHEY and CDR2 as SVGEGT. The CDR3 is CASSLKLRDRGKSSYEQYF. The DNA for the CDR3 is TGTGCCAGCAGTCTAAAACTCCGGGACAGGGGAAAGAGCTCCTACGAGCAGTACTTC.

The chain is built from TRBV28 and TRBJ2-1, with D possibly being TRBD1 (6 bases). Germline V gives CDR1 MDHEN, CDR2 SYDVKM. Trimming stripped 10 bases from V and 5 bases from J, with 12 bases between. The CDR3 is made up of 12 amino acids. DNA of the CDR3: TGTGCCACCACAGGGTTTGACAATGAGCAGTTCTTC. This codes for CATTGFDNEQFF.

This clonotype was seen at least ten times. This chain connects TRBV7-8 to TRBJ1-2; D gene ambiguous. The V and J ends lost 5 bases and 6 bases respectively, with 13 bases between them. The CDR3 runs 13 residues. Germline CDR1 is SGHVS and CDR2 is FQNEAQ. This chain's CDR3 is CASSPWTDNGYTF. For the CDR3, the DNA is TGTGCCAGCAGCCCCTGGACCGATAATGGCTACACCTTC.

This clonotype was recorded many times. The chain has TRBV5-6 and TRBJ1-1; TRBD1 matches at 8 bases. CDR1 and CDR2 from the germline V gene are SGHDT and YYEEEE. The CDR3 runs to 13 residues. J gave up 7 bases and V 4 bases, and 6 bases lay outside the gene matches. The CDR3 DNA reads TGTGCCAGCAGCCCACAGGGGGGTGGTGAAGCTTTCTTT. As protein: CASSPQGGGEAFF. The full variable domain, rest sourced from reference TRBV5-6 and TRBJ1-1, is DAGVTQSPTHLIKTRGQQVTLRCSPKSGHDTVSWYQQALGQGPQFIFQYYEEEERQRGNFPDRFSGHQFPNYSSELNVNALLLGDSALYLCASSPQGGGEAFFGQGTRLTVV.